The source of this T cell receptor beta chain is a study of blood T cells in healthy people across ages. A sample-barcoded 5' primer and a J-beta primer mix were used in a second PCR of roughly 7 to 11 cycles. The study obtained at least 3 million CDR3-containing paired-end reads from every sample. TCRdb redid the calling of the 5' RACE reads with MiXCR, one entry per CDR3 protein. The sample lists roughly 2 million distinct CDR3 sequences, 40% to 55% occurring once. The CDR3 length is 13 residues. Germline V CDR1 and CDR2: SGHVS, FNYEAQ. Healthy Caucasian individuals from Russia aged about 6 to 100 were enrolled as donors.

Material: blood. This receptor was obtained from a middle-aged woman in good health. The gene calls are TRBV7-6 and TRBJ2-5; D unresolved. Near its end, the DNA agrees better with TRBJ2-7, so the J call may be wrong. The CDR3 nucleotides are TGTGCCAGCAGCTCGGTCGGCTTGAACGAGCAGTACTTC. Residues: CASSSVGLNEQYF.